This is a list of T cell receptor beta chains from one sample in a study of vaccination and CD4 T cells after COVID-19. TCRdb itself ran the PCR reads through MiXCR, one entry per CDR3 protein. This sample has 15,000 or so distinct CDR3 sequences, with roughly 50% found just once. Antigens for these TCRs are unknown. This material consisted of cultured CD4+ T cells from blood, taken after SARS-CoV-2 vaccination. Receptor source: a human donor with COVID-19. CDR3s include the opening cysteine and the closing phenylalanine or tryptophan. D genes are given only for firm matches. The size entry is marked missing in some rows and otherwise reads once, few, many or a size class.

TRBJ2-5 TRBV29-1 NA NA TGCAGCGTTGAAGGCTCCCAGGGCGCCCAAGAGACCCAGTACTTC CSVEGSQGAQETQYF
TRBJ1-2 TRBV11-1 NA few TGTGCCAGCAGCCTAGAAGGAAGAAGGTATGGCTACACCTTC CASSLEGRRYGYTF
TRBJ1-5 TRBV6-2/TRBV6-3 NA few TGTGCCAGCAGCTTATCCTGGGTCAATCAGCCCCAGCATTTT CASSLSWVNQPQHF
TRBJ2-7 TRBV10-1 TRBD1 NA TGCGCCAGCAGTGAGTCCAAGGGGGCGACGGGAGAGCAGTACTTC CASSESKGATGEQYF
TRBJ1-6 TRBV20-1 NA NA TGCAGTGCTAGAGATCGCGGGGTTTGGAATTCACCCCTCCACTTT CSARDRGVWNSPLHF
TRBJ1-2 TRBV24-1 NA few TGTGCCACCAGTGACACAGGAATCTATGGCTACACCTTC CATSDTGIYGYTF
TRBJ1-2 TRBV4-3 NA few TGCGCCAGCAGCCAAAACCAGGGTCCCTATGGCTACACCTTC CASSQNQGPYGYTF
TRBJ1-1 TRBV6-1 TRBD1 few TGTGCCAGCAGTCCGGGACAGGGGGTTGACACTGAAGCTTTCTTT CASSPGQGVDTEAFF
TRBJ2-7 TRBV18 TRBD1 NA TGTGCCAGCTCACCAGGGCAGGGGGAAAGCGAGCAGTACTTC CASSPGQGESEQYF
TRBJ2-7 TRBV7-2 NA NA TGTGCCAGCAGCTTAGTTGGGGGCCCCGCCGAGCAGTACTTC CASSLVGGPAEQYF
TRBJ2-1 TRBV7-6 TRBD2 NA TGTGCCAGCAGCTATAGAAGTTCAGCGGGGGGCCGCTCCTACAATGAGCAGTTCTTC CASSYRSSAGGRSYNEQFF
TRBJ1-6 TRBV6-1 NA NA TGTGCCACAGCGACAGAATATAATTCACCCCTCCACTTT CATATEYNSPLHF
TRBJ1-1 TRBV2 NA NA TGTGCCAGCAGTGTTAAGGGGAACACTGAAGCTTTCTTT CASSVKGNTEAFF
TRBJ2-3 TRBV7-8 NA few TGTGCCAGCAGCTTGAACGACGGCACAGATACGCAGTATTTT CASSLNDGTDTQYF
TRBJ2-7 TRBV11-3 TRBD2 NA TGTGCCAGCAGCCCGCGGGGGGGCAATGGTGGCGAGCAGTACTTC CASSPRGGNGGEQYF
TRBJ2-1 TRBV11-1 NA once TGTGCCAGCAGCCGGGTCTTGGGGATAGATTATGAGCAGTTCTTC CASSRVLGIDYEQFF
TRBJ2-7 TRBV2 NA NA TGTGCCAGCAGTGAACAGGCGGGGCCGTCCTACGAGCAGTACTTC CASSEQAGPSYEQYF
TRBJ2-7 TRBV20-1 TRBD2 NA TGCAGTGCTCTGACTAGCGGGGGGTGGGACGAGCAGTACTTC CSALTSGGWDEQYF
TRBJ2-3 TRBV18 NA NA TGTGCCAGCTCACCACCGCACCAGATCAATACGCAGTATTTT CASSPPHQINTQYF
TRBJ2-3 TRBV7-2 NA NA TGTGCCAGCAGCCCCCGGTTGAGGAGGGGCTTCACAGATACGCAGTATTTT CASSPRLRRGFTDTQYF
TRBJ2-2 TRBV11-3 NA NA TGTGCCAGCAGCGAGGGGGGCCTCACCGGGGAGCTGTTTTTT CASSEGGLTGELFF
TRBJ1-4 TRBV7-9 NA NA TGTGCCAGCAGCAGGTTAGGGGAAGAGAAACTGTTTTTT CASSRLGEEKLFF
TRBJ1-5 TRBV20-1 NA NA TGCAGTGCCCCGGGAGGGGGTGGCAATCAGCCCCAGCATTTT CSAPGGGGNQPQHF
TRBJ2-1 TRBV11-1 TRBD1 few TGTGCCAGCAGCCTGAGAAGGGACAGCTCCTACAATGAGCAGTTCTTC CASSLRRDSSYNEQFF